These 15 T cell receptor beta chains originate from one sample sequenced in a study of T cells in Graves' hyperthyroidism and ophthalmopathy. The TCR beta CDR3 regions underwent amplification using RNA transcripts as the source. In the first-round RT-PCR of the TCR CDR3, the HTBI primer set was used. One entry per CDR3 protein results from TCRdb running MiXCR on the multiplex PCR reads. Seen here are about 300,000 distinct CDR3 sequences, roughly 15% observed once, and the top ten hold under 8%. Input material: blood. All receptors come from a woman in her thirties or forties with Graves' hyperthyroidism.

The V call is TRBV20-1, the J call TRBJ1-6; no firm D call. CDR1 is DFQATT and CDR2 is SNEGSKA in the germline V gene (reference sequence). The V gene lost 4 bases and the J gene lost 3 bases, with 7 bases spanning the gap. The CDR3 covers 13 residues. The CDR3 coding sequence is TGCAGTGCTAACCGGGACTATAATTCACCCCTCCACTTT. Protein product: CSANRDYNSPLHF.

The table lists this clonotype with many counts. V gene TRBV11-2 combines with J gene TRBJ2-1; TRBD2 agrees at 8 bases. The CDR3 loop spans 15 amino acids. V lost 5 bases, J lost 5 bases, and 8 bases stayed unmatched. Germline CDR1 is SGHAT and CDR2 is FQNNGV. In nucleotides, the CDR3 is TGTGCCAGCAGCCCCGGACTAGCAGCTAACAATGAGCAGTTCTTC. This codes for CASSPGLAANNEQFF.

This clonotype has at least ten counts. The rearrangement links TRBV6-1 to TRBJ1-4; D is perhaps TRBD1 (6 bases). V shed 5 bases and J shed 8 bases, with 15 bases lying between them. The CDR3 spans 14 residues. Germline CDR1 reads MNHNS; CDR2 reads SASEGT. Here the CDR3 reads CASSRQEVKEKLFF. The CDR3 coding sequence is TGTGCCAGCAGTAGACAGGAGGTCAAGGAAAAACTGTTTTTT.

There are many counts of this clonotype. The V call is TRBV2, the J call TRBJ1-5; the D gene is possibly TRBD1 (6 bases). Germline V gene data show CDR1 as SNHLY and CDR2 as FYNNEI. V was pared by 6 bases and J by 0 bases, with 15 bases between. CDR3 length: 16 residues. CDR3 coding DNA: TGTGCCAGCAGCGACACCACAGGGTTTAGCAATCAGCCCCAGCATTTT. Translation: CASSDTTGFSNQPQHF.

In this sample, this clonotype turned up many times. This chain joins TRBV6-2 or TRBV6-3 and TRBJ1-2; no clear D. Per the germline V gene, CDR1 is MNHEY and CDR2 is SVGEGT. Trimming cost V 4 bases and J 12 bases, with 15 bases left between them. The CDR3 loop spans 12 amino acids. The CDR3 spells CASSSVTGLHTF. The CDR3 coding sequence is TGTGCCAGCAGTTCCGTTACGGGCCTCCACACCTTC.

This clonotype showed up many times. V gene TRBV30 combines with J gene TRBJ2-2, with D unclear. V lost 1 base and J 5 bases, leaving 5 bases between the germline ends. The CDR3 consists of 12 residues. In germline, CDR1 is GTSNPN, CDR2 SVGIG (reference sequence). CDR3 sequence reads: CAWSAATGELFF. CDR3 DNA: TGTGCCTGGAGTGCGGCGACCGGGGAGCTGTTTTTT. The full variable domain, in which reference TRBV30 and TRBJ2-2 provide the parts outside the CDR3, is SQTIHQWPATLVQPVGSPLSLECTVEGTSNPNLYWYRQAAGRGLQLLFYSVGIGQISSEVPQNLSASRPQDRQFILSSKKLLLSDSGFYLCAWSAATGELFFGEGSRLTVL.

In its sample, this clonotype was seen many times. The chain combines TRBV27 with TRBJ1-6; D possibly corresponds to TRBD1 (5 bases). There are 13 residues in the CDR3. The V gene's germline CDR1 is MNHEY and CDR2 SMNVEV (reference sequence). The V end was cut by 3 bases, the J end by 7 bases, with 7 bases between. The CDR3 nucleotides read TGTGCCAGCAGTTTCGGGACGAATTCACCCCTCCACTTT. Its protein product is CASSFGTNSPLHF.

In its sample, this clonotype was seen many times. CDR3 in amino acids: CSVEKLRDNEKLFF. The CDR3 DNA sequence: TGCAGCGTTGAGAAACTAAGGGATAATGAAAAACTGTTTTTT. The chain has TRBV29-1 and TRBJ1-4; D gene ambiguous. Trimming took off 3 bases at V and 4 bases at J, with 12 bases between the two ends. Germline CDR1 SQVTM, CDR2 ANQGSEA. The CDR3 extends over 14 amino acids.

There are many counts of this clonotype. This chain uses TRBV29-1 with TRBJ1-4, with 7 bases aligning to TRBD1. The CDR3 is made up of 14 amino acids. With V trimmed by 4 bases and J by 7 bases, 9 bases remained unmatched. Germline-derived CDR1 and CDR2 are SQVTM and ANQGSEA. The CDR3 nucleotides are TGCAGCGTTGGGCGGACAGGTTTGACTGAAAAACTGTTTTTT. This sequence encodes CSVGRTGLTEKLFF.

This clonotype was detected many times. The chain employs TRBV7-9 and TRBJ2-2, with no clear D. The germline V gene encodes CDR1 SEHNR and CDR2 FQNEAQ (reference sequence). This CDR3 comprises 16 residues. V was pared by 1 base and J by 1 base, with 10 bases between. The CDR3 coding sequence is TGTGCCAGCAGCTTAGGAGCTCCTATGAACACCGGGGAGCTGTTTTTT. Encoded protein: CASSLGAPMNTGELFF.

This clonotype has just a few counts. The gene calls are TRBV20-1 and TRBJ2-5; 9 positions match TRBD2. Germline lookup yields CDR1 DFQATT and CDR2 SNEGSKA (reference sequence). The CDR3 length is 16 residues. V trimming: 4 bases; J trimming: 5 bases; junction bases outside the gene matches: 14. The CDR3 DNA reads as TGCAGTGCTATCCAAGCGGGAGGCCATGTCGCGGAGACCCAGTACTTC. It yields the protein CSAIQAGGHVAETQYF.

This clonotype has only a few counts. This sequence joins TRBV18 and TRBJ2-5; no reliable D call. Trimming stripped 4 bases from V and 1 base from J, with 7 bases between. Germline V CDR1 and CDR2: KGHSH, LQKENI. The CDR3 consists of 13 residues. CDR3 protein: CASSLSVQETQYF. In DNA, the CDR3 is TGTGCCAGCTCACTGTCAGTCCAAGAGACCCAGTACTTC.

As concerns this clonotype: A read error may explain this, as a much larger clone is one base away. The chain joins TRBV24-1 to TRBJ2-5, with 8 bases fitting TRBD2. Germline CDR1 is KGHDR and CDR2 is SFDVKD. This CDR3 spans 13 amino acids. The CDR3 here is CAARPTSGETQYF. DNA of the CDR3: TGTGCCGCCAGGCCTACTAGCGGCGAGACCCAGTACTTC.

The sample holds many counts of this clonotype. This chain uses TRBV12-3 or TRBV12-4 with TRBJ2-5, with D unresolved. Deletions cut 3 bases from V and 5 bases from J, with 13 bases between. The CDR3 has 14 residues. CDR3 region: CASSFAGGTETQYF. In DNA form, the CDR3 reads TGTGCCAGCAGTTTTGCAGGTGGAACGGAGACCCAGTACTTC.

This clonotype was detected a few times. The chain combines TRBV4-1 with TRBJ1-6; D might be TRBD1 (5 bases). The germline gives CDR1 MGHRA, CDR2 YSYEKL. V lost 4 bases and J lost 5, with 18 bases in between. This CDR3 spans 17 amino acids. The CDR3 DNA reads as TGCGCCAGCAGCCGCGGGGCCTTGGGACGGGATAATTCACCCCTCCACTTT. Protein: CASSRGALGRDNSPLHF.